This T cell receptor (beta chain) was profiled in a study of blood T cell repertoires in COVID-19. The protocol was immunoSEQ multiplex PCR, while the TCRdb copy is restricted to in-frame clones and leaves out a portion. The table lists tens of thousands of clones, 82% of them singletons. V lost 5 bases to trimming and J lost 4 bases; unmatched junction nucleotides: 6. The CDR3 is 14 residues long. CDR1 SGHKS and CDR2 YYEKEE come from the germline V gene (reference sequence). The clonotype originates from a woman over 75 with acute or convalescent COVID-19. The gene calls are TRBV5-5 and TRBJ1-1, with 9 bases identical to TRBD1. The sequenced sample consisted of peripheral blood. The CDR3 loop reads CASSWDRASTEAFF. CDR3 coding DNA: TGTGCCAGCAGTTGGGACAGGGCGAGCACTGAAGCTTTCTTT.